This T cell receptor (beta chain) appears in the sequencing data of a study of technical replicates of blood from several donors. CDR3 length equals 12 residues. V was pared by 6 bases and J by 2 bases, with 8 bases between. CDR1 is SGHRS, CDR2 YFSETQ, per germline. Produced via immunoSEQ multiplex PCR; TCRdb's table is partial and in-frame only. The data contain nearly 90,000 clones, just under 95% of them singletons. The chain combines TRBV5-1 with TRBJ1-1, with TRBD1 as a possible D gene (6 bases). What was sequenced was T cells isolated from PBMCs. This clonotype was sampled from a human donor in good health. The CDR3 loop reads CASKGVNTEAFF. The DNA of the CDR3 is TGCGCCAGCAAGGGGGTAAACACTGAAGCTTTCTTT.